This TCR beta chain was captured in a study of cytomegalovirus exposure and HLA in healthy donors. Samples came from healthy bone marrow donors. Regarding the study as a whole: HLA allele associations emerged for around 15,000 TCR beta sequences in a later analysis, at 0.05 false discovery rate. Fewer N-insertions than the roughly 700-donor mean were reportedly shown by an Asian-associated ancestry cluster in a later analysis.

About this clone: The target antigen is unknown.

PCR involved 60 Vbeta and 13 Jbeta primers. Some clones are missing from TCRdb's copy, which holds only in-frame ones; the method was immunoSEQ multiplex PCR. Here the sample table reports just over 40,000 clones. This receptor was obtained from a man aged 30 to 39 in good health and CMV-seronegative. The sample was PBMCs.

The CDR3 nucleotides are TGTGCCAGCACCCCGAGGGGAGGGAGGGCGCCCTACGAGCAGTACTTC. Its translation: CASTPRGGRAPYEQYF. V and J are TRBV27 and TRBJ2-7; 7 bases are a match to TRBD2. The CDR3 covers 16 residues. The germline V gene encodes CDR1 MNHEY and CDR2 SMNVEV (reference sequence). The V segment lost 7 bases and the J segment 2 bases; nucleotides outside the gene matches: 14.